The TCR beta chain described here comes from a study of cytomegalovirus exposure and HLA in healthy donors (dated by TCRdb to about 2017). For the wider study: An earlier analysis of about 530 of the donors reported around 280 Gb of sequence data and 117 million unique TCR beta sequences obtained from approximately 180 million T cells. The study aimed to test whether signatures of past pathogen exposure could be identified by cataloging public T cell receptors. Every repertoire in the discovery cohort had been generated on one and the same sequencing platform. The T cell repertoires of roughly 660 subjects were profiled by immunosequencing and related to cytomegalovirus serostatus. High-throughput TCR immunosequencing, statistical association of individual TCRs with disease status, and machine learning were combined to predict cytomegalovirus infection status. In a later genetic analysis, genome-wide SNP genotypes for about 55% of the 666 donors were used, and that subset was treated as a discovery cohort. Among roughly 400 genotyped donors of the cohort, an average of roughly 240,000 unique TCR beta nucleotide sequences were sequenced per donor, around a sixth of them non-productive. About five DR-DQ haplotypes were treated as single units for association and clustering because of strong linkage in the cohort. To study patterns of TCR occurrence, a later analysis re-analyzed previously published TCR beta repertoires from 666 donors and added high-resolution HLA genotyping. The later analysis used no new phenotypic data to find candidate immune exposures, relying instead on TCR beta sequences and their occurrence across donors. HLA typing covered class I and class II loci at four-digit resolution. The number of donors typed differed by locus, with 629-630 for A, B, C, DRB1 and DQB1, around 520 for DQA1, under 610 for DPA1, and around 450 for DPB1. Of the 398 genotyped donors, approximately 80% fell in the genetic ancestry cluster associated with self-reported Caucasian donors. Donor age, sex, ethnicity and CMV serostatus were compiled together with the repertoire data. Approximately 310 gigabases of sequencing data and roughly 90 million unique TCR sequences were included in an early release covering around 650 HLA-typed donors. To decide whether each TCR beta V gene segment behaved as functional or pseudogenic, an earlier analysis of some 570 of the donors relied on high-throughput TCR beta sequencing. A separate validation cohort of roughly 130 different subjects was used in addition to the approximately 610-subject first cohort. General conclusions and limits of the study: In a later analysis, HLA-associated TCR beta chains were found to be more clonally expanded and to have lower generation probabilities than equally common non-associated chains. In a later genetic analysis, a missense DCLRE1C variant was associated with V-gene and J-gene trimming of TCR beta chains, and the association was replicated in an independent cohort. Linkage disequilibrium might explain the correlated functional status among segregating V segments, but an unknown experimental factor could not be ruled out. In a later analysis, the rate of TCR association differed among HLA loci, with DRB1 alleles having the most associated TCRs and HLA-C alleles having the fewest. Roughly uniform sequencing depth across donors was assumed in presence/absence analyses, although this assumption may not hold. According to a later analysis, most CMV-associated TCR beta chains appeared to be HLA-restricted, and the HLA associations seemed to be driven largely by CMV exposure. The authors suggested that the approach could potentially be generalized to other disease states and immunological phenotypes. This cohort had only TCR beta chains sequenced, and the lack of alpha or paired-chain data limited which features could be detected. The classifier was reported to diagnose cytomegalovirus status with high specificity and sensitivity in both the original cohort and the validation cohort. A further reported finding was that TCR beta sequences accurately predicted the HLA-A and HLA-B alleles for most subjects in the first cohort. HLA typing was unavailable for some donors at each locus, so association tests used only the typed subset. When HLA alleles, especially DR and DQ, strongly co-occurred, attributing TCR associations to individual alleles was difficult. Most TCR sequences were seen in very few donors, while some public TCRs were found in many individuals. A group of highly shared sequence variants was considered likely to be a technical artifact of the sequencing pipeline. Specific HLA alleles were associated with over 15,000 TCR beta sequences at a false discovery rate of 0.05 in a later analysis. An earlier analysis of 587 of the donors showed that most TCR beta V segments appeared in productive rearrangements either about 87% or about 30% of the time, which broadly matched IMGT annotations. In a later genetic analysis, fewer N-insertions in productive TCRs were reported among donors in an Asian-associated ancestry cluster than the approximately 670-donor mean. For the cohort, immune exposure information was limited to CMV serostatus. In the study, some 160 TCR beta chains were listed as associated with cytomegalovirus. In vitro tests confirmed that a few of the cytomegalovirus-associated TCR beta chains recognize cytomegalovirus antigens. In a later analysis, several top co-occurrence clusters were reported to appear linked to parvovirus B19, influenza, CMV and Epstein-Barr virus. Because counts were too low, some 16 rarely observed V segments, including chromosome 9 orphons, were excluded from the earlier analysis of 500 to 700 of the donors. Some IMGT-functional V segments, including TRBV6-2 and TRBV6-3, could not be told apart with the 87-base-pair reads, so those segments were excluded.

In this sample, this clone turned up a few times. The antigen this receptor binds is unknown. The record has no base qualities; no much larger clone is one base away. The CDR3 numbers 15 residues from cysteine through phenylalanine. Of all the DNA, just the CDR3 is kept, 45 bases in frame from base 1. V loses 5 bases at its end and J loses 2 bases; junction bases beyond the gene matches: 8. Based on the germline V gene, the CDR1 and CDR2 sequences are SNHLY and FYNNEI. The cohort comprised 666 healthy bone marrow donors. Cohort members were all nominally healthy when sampled, although unrecorded immune exposures were likely present. The donor was CMV seronegative and was included in the group of 352 seronegative cohort members. A peripheral blood sample was provided by each donor, and peripheral blood mononuclear cells were used for TCR beta sequencing. Genomic DNA extraction from the blood cell samples was performed with the Qiagen DNeasy Blood Extraction Kit.

Libraries were prepared through the immunoSEQ multiplex PCR assay. For the multiplex PCR, a mixture combining 60 forward primers for TCR Vbeta segments and 13 reverse primers for TCR Jbeta segments was used. The CDR3 region of rearranged TCR beta genes was amplified from genomic DNA by a multiplex PCR assay. The Illumina HiSeq System was used to sequence the amplified TCR beta libraries as 87-base-pair reads. On the study's bioinformatics: A later analysis tallied tens of millions of unique TCR beta chains across the 666 repertoires, and approximately 9.9 million of those chains were shared by two or more donors. To remove PCR and sequencing errors, raw reads were error-corrected and collapsed into unique sequences using a nearest-neighbor algorithm that merged closely related sequences. Alignment of CDR3 sequences to IMGT reference sequences was used to assign V, D and J gene segments. For a sequence to be retained, a match of at least six nucleotides was required to both a V gene segment and a J gene segment. Rearrangements were called productive when the CDR3 lacked stop codons and stayed in frame with V and J; all others were non-productive. Following IMGT convention, CDR3 was defined as the stretch from the second conserved V-encoded cysteine up to the conserved J-encoded phenylalanine. In an earlier analysis of 550 to 650 of the donors, sequences lacking an unambiguous match to a single V gene segment were excluded. An earlier analysis of 587 of the donors called V segments functional above 56.7% productive rearrangements and segregating when the between-donor standard deviation exceeded 5%. A statistical classification framework was built to diagnose cytomegalovirus status from the catalog of TCR beta chain sequences. A later analysis assigned V and J genes by comparing TCR nucleotide sequences with IMGT/GENE-DB human TR gene sequences. A later analysis assigned CDR3 sequences and most-parsimonious VDJ recombination scenarios with the TCRdist pipeline. In a later analysis, each TCR beta chain was defined by its CDR3 amino acid sequence together with its V-gene family, and reads without a unique V-gene family were excluded. To address suspected cross-contamination and a sequencing artifact, a later analysis removed over 500 highly shared, low-generation-probability nucleotide sequences. For each public chain, a later analysis derived a clonal expansion index from normalized ranks of inferred template counts within each repertoire. In a later analysis, generation probabilities were computed using a VDJ recombination model fitted to out-of-frame rearrangements, and the results were checked against IGoR. In a later analysis, TCR-TCR, TCR-HLA and TCR-CMV co-occurrence was scored with hypergeometric tests, and a repertoire-size bias correction was applied to TCR pairs. To estimate false discovery rates, a later analysis permuted the HLA or CMV assignments 20 times. In a later analysis, co-occurring TCRs were grouped using DBSCAN, and TCRdist sequence similarity was added for clustering within HLA-allele-positive subsets. Repertoires with fewer than 30,000 or more than 120,000 public chains, plus five repertoires with anomalous nucleotide sharing, were excluded from co-occurrence clustering. Drawn from immuneACCESS, this table holds only the in-frame rearrangements with V and J called that TCRdb kept. Clones are partly lost; checked studies trace under half to an unresolved V gene and leave the rest unexplained. That table is the source of V, J and clone size, and D and trimming were worked out from the DNA. This sample is represented by some 130,000 clones; approximately 79% of them were singletons. In total, the top ten clones hold about 0.91% of the sample.

The sequence joins TRBV2 to TRBJ2-7; TRBD1 lines up with 8 middle nucleotides. This TCR was recovered from a man in his late teens or twenties in good health and CMV-seronegative. The specimen was PBMCs. The CDR3 in this case is CASSLTGTGPYEQYF. In nucleotides, the sequence is TGTGCCAGCAGTCTAACCGGGACAGGACCCTACGAGCAGTACTTC.